The 20 T cell receptor beta chains below were found in one sample sequenced in a study of T cell repertoires in cytomegalovirus infection. TCRdb reanalysed the reads using MiXCR and keeps one entry per CDR3 protein. The sample lists 150,000 to 200,000 distinct CDR3 sequences, around an eighth occurring once. Sequencing was performed on PBMCs. These receptors were obtained from a human donor in good health (CMV status not recorded). Some clones in this sample may be carry-over from other donors' samples.

This clonotype has ten or more counts. This chain uses TRBV10-3 with TRBJ2-2; no clear D gene. Germline values: CDR1 ENHRY, CDR2 SYGVKD. There are 15 residues in the CDR3. V was pared by 2 bases and J by 7 bases, with 14 bases between. CDR3: CAISESVSGDGELFF. CDR3 DNA sequence: TGTGCCATCAGTGAGAGTGTTTCAGGCGACGGGGAGCTGTTTTTT.

This clonotype was recorded at least ten times. The gene calls are TRBV7-9 and TRBJ2-7; weak D call: TRBD1 (6 bases). Germline CDR1 SEHNR, CDR2 FQNEAQ (reference sequence). The CDR3 spans 13 residues. Trimming stripped 5 bases from V and 6 bases from J, with 14 bases between. The CDR3 DNA follows: TGTGCCAGCAGCCTCGGGACACCGGTCGAGCAGTACTTC. It yields the protein CASSLGTPVEQYF.

There are a few counts of this clonotype. The gene calls are TRBV9 and TRBJ1-2; D remains ambiguous. Germline V lookup: CDR1 SGDLS, CDR2 YYNGEE. CDR3 length: 12 amino acids. V was clipped by 3 bases and J by 4 bases, with 7 bases between them. CDR3 bases: TGTGCCAGCAGCGGGGATCTCTATGGCTACACCTTC. Its translation: CASSGDLYGYTF.

The chain recombines TRBV29-1 with TRBJ1-2, with 7 bases that match TRBD1. V shed 7 bases and J 8 bases; nucleotides not matched to a gene: 13. Germline loops: CDR1 SQVTM, CDR2 ANQGSEA. CDR3 length: 13 amino acids. The CDR3, as DNA: TGCAGCGCCACCCCCGGACAGGTCGGGGGCTACACCTTC. As protein: CSATPGQVGGYTF.

This clonotype was observed at least ten times. The V and J genes are TRBV7-2 and TRBJ2-1; no definite D call. CDR3 size: 13 residues. V was clipped by 3 bases and J by 8 bases, with 11 bases between them. Germline loops: CDR1 SGHTA, CDR2 FQGNSA. This CDR3 is CASSFGLVDEQFF. CDR3 DNA sequence: TGTGCCAGCAGCTTTGGTTTGGTTGATGAGCAGTTCTTC.

This clonotype came up many times. V is TRBV27 and J is TRBJ2-1; perhaps D is TRBD1 or TRBD2 (5 bases each). V was pared by 3 bases and J by 6 bases, with 9 bases between. The CDR3 sequence is 13 residues long. The germline V gene has CDR1 MNHEY and CDR2 SMNVEV (reference sequence). This CDR3 reads CASSFFGGNEQFF. In DNA form, the CDR3 reads TGTGCCAGCAGTTTCTTTGGGGGCAATGAGCAGTTCTTC.

The J gene is TRBJ1-1, the V gene TRBV28; D is unclear. V lost 7 bases, J lost 1 base, and 7 bases lay in between. CDR1 is MDHEN, CDR2 SYDVKM, per germline. This CDR3 is built from 12 residues. CDR3 in amino acids: CASTGENTEAFF. CDR3 nucleotides: TGTGCCAGCACGGGTGAGAACACTGAAGCTTTCTTT.

This clonotype was counted a few times. The chain has TRBV11-3 and TRBJ2-1; 8 nucleotides line up with TRBD2. Unmatched junction bases numbered 9, after V lost 5 bases and J lost 6 bases. The CDR3 length is 15 residues. CDR1 and CDR2 (germline): SGHNT, YENEEA. CDR3: CASSIRLAGRNEQFF. In nucleotides, the CDR3 is TGTGCCAGCAGCATCAGATTAGCGGGACGCAATGAGCAGTTCTTC.

The chain couples TRBV6-6 to TRBJ2-2; D call uncertain. V lost 1 base and J 7 bases, leaving 4 bases between the germline ends. The CDR3 has 12 amino acids. The V gene's germline CDR1 is MNHNY and CDR2 SVGAGI (reference sequence). CDR3 nucleotide sequence: TGTGCCAGCAGTTACTTCGGCGGGGAGCTGTTTTTT. It is translated as CASSYFGGELFF.

The V gene is TRBV12-3 or TRBV12-4, the J gene TRBJ1-2; D is ambiguous. This CDR3 is 15 amino acids long. Deletions cut 5 bases from V and 0 bases from J, with 13 bases between. DNA of the CDR3: TGTGCCAGCAGTCCCCGGAGAGTTACTAACTATGGCTACACCTTC. Its protein is CASSPRRVTNYGYTF.

The chain combines TRBV10-2 with TRBJ1-5; no clear D gene. The V end was cut by 3 bases, the J end by 4 bases, with 7 bases between. The CDR3 is 13 amino acids. Germline loops: CDR1 WSHSY, CDR2 SAAADI. For the CDR3, the DNA is TGCGCCAGCAGTGACCCGATTAATCAGCCCCAGCATTTT. Encoded protein: CASSDPINQPQHF.

This clonotype was counted at least ten times. The chain carries TRBV5-1 and TRBJ1-2, with 8 bases fitting TRBD1. Unmatched junction bases numbered 5, after V lost 0 bases and J lost 4 bases. The CDR3 is 15 residues long. Germline V lookup: CDR1 SGHRS, CDR2 YFSETQ. CDR3 in DNA: TGCGCCAGCAGCTTGGCGTCAGGGGGCCTCTATGGCTACACCTTC. Its protein product is CASSLASGGLYGYTF.

Only a few counts were recorded for this clonotype. This chain links TRBV2 with TRBJ2-4, with 9 bases aligning to TRBD2. The CDR3 totals 17 residues. CDR1 and CDR2 from the germline V gene are SNHLY and FYNNEI. V lost 4 bases, J lost 5 bases, and 12 bases stayed unmatched. The CDR3, as DNA: TGTGCCAGCAGTGGTTTAGCGGGGGCCTCCCTCGAAAACATTCAGTACTTC. Encoded protein: CASSGLAGASLENIQYF. The complete variable domain, with remaining parts taken from reference TRBV2 and TRBJ2-4, reads EPEVTQTPSHQVTQMGQEVILRCVPISNHLYFYWYRQILGQKVEFLVSFYNNEISEKSEIFDDQFSVERPDGSNFTLKIRSTKLEDSAMYFCASSGLAGASLENIQYFGAGTRLSVL.

This clonotype was seen a few times. The J gene is TRBJ1-1, the V gene TRBV3-1; unclear D gene. The germline gives CDR1 LGHDT, CDR2 YNNKEL (reference sequence). The CDR3 spans 13 residues. V lost 0 bases and J lost 7, with 9 bases in between. In DNA, the CDR3 is TGTGCCAGCAGCCAAGAGTGGTCTGATGAAGCTTTCTTT. This gives the protein CASSQEWSDEAFF.

The V gene is TRBV28, the J gene TRBJ1-1; D gene uncertain. The CDR3 consists of 16 residues. The germline CDR1 and CDR2 sequences are MDHEN and SYDVKM. V gave up 1 base and J gave up 6 bases, with 18 bases separating them. The CDR3 protein is CASSLFWRLRLAEAFF. The CDR3 DNA sequence: TGTGCCAGCAGTTTATTCTGGCGCCTCCGGCTCGCTGAAGCTTTCTTT.

This clonotype has a count of ten or more. V and J are TRBV7-2 and TRBJ1-2; 7 nucleotides line up with TRBD1. CDR1 is SGHTA, CDR2 FQGNSA, per germline. V lost 3 bases and J lost 6; bases outside the gene matches: 4. This CDR3 spans 13 amino acids. CDR3 region: CASSFQGVNGYTF. The CDR3 DNA reads TGTGCCAGCAGCTTTCAGGGGGTTAATGGCTACACCTTC.

CDR3 region: CASSQESGSSYEQYF. For the CDR3, the DNA is TGTGCCAGCAGCCAAGAGTCAGGCTCATCCTACGAGCAGTACTTC. This chain connects TRBV4-2 to TRBJ2-7; D remains ambiguous. The CDR3 is 15 amino acids. Trimming shortened V by 0 bases and J by 1 base, and 10 bases separated the two germline ends. Per the germline V gene, CDR1 is LGHNA and CDR2 is YNFKEQ.

This clonotype was seen ten or more times. V and J are TRBV15 and TRBJ2-7; 7 nucleotides match TRBD2. Germline trimming cut 4 bases from V and 0 bases from J; bases unmatched to any gene: 6. Germline-derived CDR1 and CDR2 are LNHNV and YYDKDF (reference sequence). This CDR3 has 15 residues. CDR3 protein: CATSMVRGSSYEQYF. In DNA, the CDR3 is TGTGCCACCAGCATGGTGCGGGGGAGCTCCTACGAGCAGTACTTC.

CDR3 nucleotide sequence: TGTGCCAGCAGTCCCCGGCGGGAAGGCAATCAGCCCCAGCATTTT. Translation: CASSPRREGNQPQHF. The V call is TRBV28, the J call TRBJ1-5, with D hard to call. The CDR3 covers 15 residues. Per germline, CDR1 MDHEN and CDR2 SYDVKM. The V gene lost 5 bases and the J gene lost 2 bases, with 13 bases spanning the gap.

This clonotype showed up just a few times. V and J are TRBV5-1 and TRBJ2-7, with 8 positions matching TRBD2. The CDR3 contains 14 residues. CDR1 SGHRS and CDR2 YFSETQ come from the germline V gene. Unmatched junction bases numbered 7, after V lost 5 bases and J lost 3 bases. The CDR3 DNA is TGCGCCAGCAGTCCAGCGGGAGCAGACTACGAGCAGTACTTC. The encoded protein is CASSPAGADYEQYF.